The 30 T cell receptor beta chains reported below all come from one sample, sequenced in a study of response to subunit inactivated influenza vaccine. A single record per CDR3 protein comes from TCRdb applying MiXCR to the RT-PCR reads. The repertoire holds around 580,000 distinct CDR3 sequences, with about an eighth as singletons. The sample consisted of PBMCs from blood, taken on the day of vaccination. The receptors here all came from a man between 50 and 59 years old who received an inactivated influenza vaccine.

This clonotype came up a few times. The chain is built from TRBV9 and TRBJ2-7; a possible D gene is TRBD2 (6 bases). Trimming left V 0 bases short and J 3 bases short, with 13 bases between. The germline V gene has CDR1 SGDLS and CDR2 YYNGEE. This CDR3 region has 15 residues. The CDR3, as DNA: TGTGCCAGCAGCGTAGGGGGGACTCAAGACTACGAGCAGTACTTC. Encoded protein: CASSVGGTQDYEQYF.

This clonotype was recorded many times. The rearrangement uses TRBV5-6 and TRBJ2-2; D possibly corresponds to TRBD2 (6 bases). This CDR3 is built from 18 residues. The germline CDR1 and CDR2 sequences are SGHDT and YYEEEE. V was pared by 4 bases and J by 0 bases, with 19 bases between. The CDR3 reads CASSAEGRRRANTGELFF. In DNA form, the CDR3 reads TGTGCCAGCAGCGCGGAGGGGAGACGTAGGGCGAACACCGGGGAGCTGTTTTTT.

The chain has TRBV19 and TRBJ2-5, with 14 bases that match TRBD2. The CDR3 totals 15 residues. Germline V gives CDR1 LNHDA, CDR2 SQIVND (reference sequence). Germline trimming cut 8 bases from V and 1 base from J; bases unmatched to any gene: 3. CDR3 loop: CASSGLAGGQETQYF. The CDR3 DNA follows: TGTGCCAGTTCAGGACTAGCGGGAGGCCAAGAGACCCAGTACTTC.

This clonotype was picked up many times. CDR3 nucleotide sequence: TGTGCCAGCAGCCCTTGGGAGGGAGACTACACCTTC. Amino acids: CASSPWEGDYTF. The genes are TRBV7-9 and TRBJ1-2; D ambiguous. V lost 5 bases, J lost 10 bases, and 14 bases lay in between. There are 12 residues in the CDR3. From germline, CDR1 is SEHNR and CDR2 FQNEAQ (reference sequence).

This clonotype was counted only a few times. The CDR3 reads CSASGAGALQETQYF. The DNA of the CDR3 is TGCAGTGCTAGCGGTGCGGGGGCACTCCAAGAGACCCAGTACTTC. This chain links TRBV20-1 with TRBJ2-5; possibly TRBD2 for D (7 bases). The CDR3 runs to 15 residues. Trimming took 3 bases from V and 1 from J, leaving 15 bases between them. Germline CDR1 reads DFQATT; CDR2 reads SNEGSKA (reference sequence).

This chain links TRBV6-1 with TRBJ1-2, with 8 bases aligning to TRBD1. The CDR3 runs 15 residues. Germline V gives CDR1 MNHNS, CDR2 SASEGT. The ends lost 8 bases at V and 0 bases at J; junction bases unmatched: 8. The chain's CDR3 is CASRDRRRSNYGYTF. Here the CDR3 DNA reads TGTGCCAGCCGGGACAGGCGTCGATCTAACTATGGCTACACCTTC.

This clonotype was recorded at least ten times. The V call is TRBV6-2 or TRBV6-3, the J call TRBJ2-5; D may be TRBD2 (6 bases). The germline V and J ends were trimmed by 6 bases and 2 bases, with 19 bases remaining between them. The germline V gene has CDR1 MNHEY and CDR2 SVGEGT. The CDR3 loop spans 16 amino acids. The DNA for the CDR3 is TGTGCCAGCAGCAACCAGATAGCGGAGGCGCAAGAGACCCAGTACTTC. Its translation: CASSNQIAEAQETQYF.

The CDR3 coding sequence is TGCGCCAGCTTCTTAGACAGGGATCCTAGCGGGGGGGCCTACAATGAGCAGTTCTTC. Encoded protein: CASFLDRDPSGGAYNEQFF. The chain links TRBV5-1 to TRBJ2-1, with TRBD2 matching over 12 bases. The CDR3 is made up of 19 amino acids. The germline gives CDR1 SGHRS, CDR2 YFSETQ. Trimming took 7 bases from V and 2 from J; bases not matched to a gene: 16.

CDR3 coding DNA: TGTGCCAGCAGCAACAGCGATCAGCCCCAGCATTTT. This sequence encodes CASSNSDQPQHF. The gene calls are TRBV5-5 and TRBJ1-5; the D is unclear. The CDR3 totals 12 residues. Trimming took off 4 bases at V and 5 bases at J, with 7 bases between the two ends. The V gene's germline CDR1 is SGHKS and CDR2 YYEKEE (reference sequence).

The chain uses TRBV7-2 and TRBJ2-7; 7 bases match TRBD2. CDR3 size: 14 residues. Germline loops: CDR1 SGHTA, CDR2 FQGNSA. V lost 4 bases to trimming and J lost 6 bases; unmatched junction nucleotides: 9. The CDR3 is CASSSKREIGEQYF. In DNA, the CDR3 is TGTGCCAGCAGCTCCAAGCGGGAAATAGGCGAGCAGTACTTC. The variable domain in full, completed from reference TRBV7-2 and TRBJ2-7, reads GAGVSQSPSNKVTEKGKDVELRCDPISGHTALYWYRQSLGQGLEFLIYFQGNSAPDKSGLPSDRFSAERTGGSVSTLTIQRTQQEDSAVYLCASSSKREIGEQYFGPGTRLTVT.

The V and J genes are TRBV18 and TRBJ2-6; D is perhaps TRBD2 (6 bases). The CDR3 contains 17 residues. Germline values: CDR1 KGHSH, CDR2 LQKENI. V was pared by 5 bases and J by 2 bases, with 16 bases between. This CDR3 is CASSTGTGAPGANVLTF. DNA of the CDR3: TGTGCCAGCTCAACCGGGACTGGGGCTCCTGGGGCCAACGTCCTGACTTTC.

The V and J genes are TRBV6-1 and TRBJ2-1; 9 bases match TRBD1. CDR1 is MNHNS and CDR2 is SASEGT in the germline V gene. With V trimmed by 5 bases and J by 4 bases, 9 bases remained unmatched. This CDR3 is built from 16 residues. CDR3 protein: CASSIVTGGFYNEQFF. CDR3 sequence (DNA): TGTGCCAGCAGTATAGTGACAGGGGGATTTTACAATGAGCAGTTCTTC.

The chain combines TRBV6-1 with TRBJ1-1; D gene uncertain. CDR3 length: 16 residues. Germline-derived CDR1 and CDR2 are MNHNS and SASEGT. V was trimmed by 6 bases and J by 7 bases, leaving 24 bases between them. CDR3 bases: TGTGCCAGCAGCGACACCCTTGGCTATAAAGATTTTGAAGCTTTCTTT. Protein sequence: CASSDTLGYKDFEAFF.

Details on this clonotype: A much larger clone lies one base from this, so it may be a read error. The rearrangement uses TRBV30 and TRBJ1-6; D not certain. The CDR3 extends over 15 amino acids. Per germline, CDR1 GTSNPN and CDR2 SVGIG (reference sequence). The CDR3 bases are TGTACCTGGACCCCGGGCAGCTCCTATAATTCACCCCTCCACTTT. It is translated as CTWTPGSSYNSPLHF.

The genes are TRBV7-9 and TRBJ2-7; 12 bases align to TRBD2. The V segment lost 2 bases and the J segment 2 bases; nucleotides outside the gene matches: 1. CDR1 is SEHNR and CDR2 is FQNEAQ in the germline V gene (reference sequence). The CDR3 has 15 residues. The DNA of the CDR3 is TGTGCCAGCAGCTTACCTAGCGGGAGGGCCTACGAGCAGTACTTC. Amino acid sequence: CASSLPSGRAYEQYF.

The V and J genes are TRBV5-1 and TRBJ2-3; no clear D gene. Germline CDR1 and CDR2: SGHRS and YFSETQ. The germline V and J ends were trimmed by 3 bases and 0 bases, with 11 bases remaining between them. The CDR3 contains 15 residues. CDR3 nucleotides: TGCGCCAGCAGCTCCCGGGCCACCAGCACAGATACGCAGTATTTT. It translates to CASSSRATSTDTQYF.

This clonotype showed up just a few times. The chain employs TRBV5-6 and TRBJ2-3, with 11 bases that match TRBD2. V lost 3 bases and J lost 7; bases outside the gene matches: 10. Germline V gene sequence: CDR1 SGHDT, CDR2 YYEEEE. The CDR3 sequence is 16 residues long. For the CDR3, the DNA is TGTGCCAGCAGCTCAACAACTAGCGGGAGTGGGTATACGCAGTATTTT. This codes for CASSSTTSGSGYTQYF.

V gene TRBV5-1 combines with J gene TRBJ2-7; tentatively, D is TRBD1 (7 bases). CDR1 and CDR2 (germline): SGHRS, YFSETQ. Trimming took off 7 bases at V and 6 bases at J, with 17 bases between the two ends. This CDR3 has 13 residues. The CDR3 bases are TGCGCCAGCGCCGTCCCAGGGGGGCTCGAGCAGTACTTC. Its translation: CASAVPGGLEQYF.

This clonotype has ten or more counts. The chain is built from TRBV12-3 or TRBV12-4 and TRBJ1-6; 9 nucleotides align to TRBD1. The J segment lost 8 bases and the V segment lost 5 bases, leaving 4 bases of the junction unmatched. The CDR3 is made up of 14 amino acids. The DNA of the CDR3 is TGTGCCAGCAGTGGGACAGGGTCATATTCACCCCTCCACTTT. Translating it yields CASSGTGSYSPLHF.

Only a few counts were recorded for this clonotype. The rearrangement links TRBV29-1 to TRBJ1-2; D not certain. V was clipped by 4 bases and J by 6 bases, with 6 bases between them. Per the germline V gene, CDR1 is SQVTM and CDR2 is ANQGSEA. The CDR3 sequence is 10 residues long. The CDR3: CSVVRDGYTF. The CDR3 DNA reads TGCAGCGTTGTTCGGGATGGCTACACCTTC.

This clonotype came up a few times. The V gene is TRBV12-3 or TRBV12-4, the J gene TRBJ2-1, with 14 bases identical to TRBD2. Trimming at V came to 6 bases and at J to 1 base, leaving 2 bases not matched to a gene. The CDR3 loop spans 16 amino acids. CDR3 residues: CASRRTSGRSYNEQFF. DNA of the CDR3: TGTGCCAGCAGACGGACTAGCGGGAGGTCCTACAATGAGCAGTTCTTC.

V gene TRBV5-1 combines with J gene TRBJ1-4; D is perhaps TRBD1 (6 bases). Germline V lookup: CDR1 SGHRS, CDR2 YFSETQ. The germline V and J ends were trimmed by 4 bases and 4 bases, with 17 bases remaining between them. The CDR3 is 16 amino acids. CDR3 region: CASSAGQRAGNEKLFF. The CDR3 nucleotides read TGCGCCAGCAGCGCCGGACAGAGGGCCGGTAATGAAAAACTGTTTTTT.

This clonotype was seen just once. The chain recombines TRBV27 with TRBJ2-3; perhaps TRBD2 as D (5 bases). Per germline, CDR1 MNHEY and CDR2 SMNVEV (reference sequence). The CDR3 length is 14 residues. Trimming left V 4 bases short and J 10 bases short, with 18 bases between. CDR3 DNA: TGTGCCAGCAGTTCTCGCGGGTTCGTGAGTGCGCAGTATTTT. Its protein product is CASSSRGFVSAQYF.

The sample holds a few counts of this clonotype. The CDR3 DNA follows: TGTGCCAGCACCCTAGAAACGCACAGGGATCGCCAAGAGACCCAGTACTTC. Translation: CASTLETHRDRQETQYF. The rearrangement uses TRBV3-1 and TRBJ2-5, with a weak D call TRBD1 (6 bases). V was pared by 7 bases and J by 1 base, with 22 bases between. Germline V gene lookup returns CDR1 LGHDT and CDR2 YNNKEL (reference sequence). The CDR3 is made up of 17 amino acids.

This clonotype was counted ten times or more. The CDR3 DNA reads as TGCGCCAGCAGCTTGGTTTTTGACAGGGCTTCCTACAATGAGCAGTTCTTC. This codes for CASSLVFDRASYNEQFF. The chain joins TRBV5-1 to TRBJ2-1; TRBD1 aligns across 7 bases. This CDR3 comprises 17 residues. Trimming removed 0 bases from V and 1 base from J; junction bases left unmatched: 7. Germline lookup yields CDR1 SGHRS and CDR2 YFSETQ.

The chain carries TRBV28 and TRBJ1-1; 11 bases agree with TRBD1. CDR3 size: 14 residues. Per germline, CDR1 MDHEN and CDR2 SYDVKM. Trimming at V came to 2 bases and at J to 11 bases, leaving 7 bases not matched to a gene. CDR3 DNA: TGTGCCAGCAGTTTACCCCCGGGACAGGGGGACGCTTTCTTT. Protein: CASSLPPGQGDAFF.

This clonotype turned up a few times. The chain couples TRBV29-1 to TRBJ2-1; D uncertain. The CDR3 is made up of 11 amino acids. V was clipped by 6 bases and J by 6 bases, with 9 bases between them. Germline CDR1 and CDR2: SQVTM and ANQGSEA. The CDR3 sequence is CSVGPSNEQFF. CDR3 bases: TGCAGCGTCGGACCGAGCAATGAGCAGTTCTTC.

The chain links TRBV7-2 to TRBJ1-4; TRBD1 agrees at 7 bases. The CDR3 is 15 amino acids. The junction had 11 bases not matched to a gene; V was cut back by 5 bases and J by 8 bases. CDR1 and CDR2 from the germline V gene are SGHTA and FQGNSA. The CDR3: CASSTRQGVKEKLFF. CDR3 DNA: TGTGCCAGCAGCACACGACAGGGAGTGAAAGAAAAACTGTTTTTT.

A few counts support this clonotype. CDR3 coding DNA: TGCGCCAGCAGCCCGAGCAAGGGACTAGACTACGAGCAGTACTTC. The encoded protein is CASSPSKGLDYEQYF. The chain combines TRBV4-1 with TRBJ2-7, with 8 bases aligning to TRBD2. The CDR3 sequence is 15 residues long. V was pared by 4 bases and J by 3 bases, with 8 bases of the junction left unmatched. Germline V gives CDR1 MGHRA, CDR2 YSYEKL.

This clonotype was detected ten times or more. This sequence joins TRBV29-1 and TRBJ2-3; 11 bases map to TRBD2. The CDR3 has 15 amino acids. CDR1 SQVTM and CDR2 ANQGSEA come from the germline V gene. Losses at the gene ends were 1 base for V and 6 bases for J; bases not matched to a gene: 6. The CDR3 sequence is CSVEGSSGRLDTQYF. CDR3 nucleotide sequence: TGCAGCGTTGAAGGTTCTAGCGGGAGGTTGGATACGCAGTATTTT.